Shown below are 29 T cell receptor beta chains from a single sample sequenced in a study of CD8 T cells in Susac syndrome. With random hexamers, roughly 0.45 to 1 ug RNA was reverse transcribed. Each CDR3 protein gets one entry after TCRdb re-called the immunoSEQ multiplex PCR reads with MiXCR. Among 250,000 to 300,000 distinct CDR3 sequences listed, 85% were seen once. Sequenced input: CD8+ T cells from PBMCs. The receptors stem from a human donor with multiple sclerosis.

Written as DNA, the CDR3 is TGTGCCAGCAGCTTAGCCGGACTAGCGGGAGCGAACACCGGGGAGCTGTTTTTT. Translation gives CASSLAGLAGANTGELFF. J is TRBJ2-2 and V is TRBV7-6, with 13 bases aligning to TRBD2. There are 18 residues in the CDR3. Germline V CDR1 and CDR2: SGHVS, FNYEAQ. V shed 0 bases, J shed 0 bases, and the junction held 1 base outside the gene matches.

The rearrangement uses TRBV12-3 or TRBV12-4 and TRBJ1-1; TRBD1 matches 9 bases. The CDR3 spans 15 residues. Trimming took 8 bases from V and 0 from J; bases not matched to a gene: 7. The CDR3 DNA sequence: TGTGCCAGCGGATGGACAGGGGTTCTGAACACTGAAGCTTTCTTT. Protein product: CASGWTGVLNTEAFF.

The chain recombines TRBV5-6 with TRBJ1-5; a possible D gene is TRBD1 (5 bases). This CDR3 is 13 amino acids long. Germline V gene data show CDR1 as SGHDT and CDR2 as YYEEEE. Deletions cut 2 bases from V and 4 bases from J, with 7 bases between. CDR3 protein: CASSLQANQPQHF. The CDR3 DNA follows: TGTGCCAGCAGCTTACAGGCGAATCAGCCCCAGCATTTT.

V gene TRBV20-1 combines with J gene TRBJ2-1, with D possibly called TRBD1 or TRBD2 (5 bases each). Trimming removed 0 bases at V and 7 bases at J, with 7 bases between. This CDR3 has 12 residues. Germline loops: CDR1 DFQATT, CDR2 SNEGSKA (reference sequence). The CDR3 region is CSARDWGNEQFF. The CDR3 DNA reads TGCAGTGCTAGAGATTGGGGGAATGAGCAGTTCTTC.

This clonotype was counted a single time. This rearrangement joins TRBV9 to TRBJ2-5; possible D gene TRBD2, 7 bases. This CDR3 contains 14 residues. CDR1 SGDLS and CDR2 YYNGEE come from the germline V gene. V lost 3 bases, J lost 6 bases, and 15 bases lay in between. The CDR3: CASSEGGGRKTQYF. CDR3 nucleotides: TGTGCCAGCAGCGAGGGAGGGGGGCGGAAGACCCAGTACTTC.

This chain links TRBV20-1 with TRBJ2-7; D may be TRBD1 or TRBD2 (5 bases each). The CDR3 contains 14 residues. In germline, CDR1 is DFQATT, CDR2 SNEGSKA (reference sequence). V was trimmed by 6 bases and J by 0 bases, leaving 15 bases between them. CDR3 in DNA: TGCAGTGCCGAGGGGACCACAGACTCCTACGAGCAGTACTTC. It specifies CSAEGTTDSYEQYF.

V usage is TRBV27 and J usage is TRBJ1-2; D gene unclear. The CDR3 is made up of 16 amino acids. V was clipped by 1 base and J by 0 bases, with 12 bases between them. CDR1 MNHEY and CDR2 SMNVEV come from the germline V gene (reference sequence). CDR3 residues: CASSLLPVGSNYGYTF. The DNA of the CDR3 is TGTGCCAGCAGTTTATTGCCGGTTGGGTCTAACTATGGCTACACCTTC.

V usage is TRBV12-3 or TRBV12-4 and J usage is TRBJ2-7, with unresolved D. Trimming removed 3 bases from V and 6 bases from J, with 15 bases in between. This CDR3 is built from 14 residues. The CDR3 reads CASSFATWELEQYF. The CDR3 coding sequence is TGTGCCAGCAGTTTCGCCACATGGGAACTCGAGCAGTACTTC.

V and J are TRBV5-5 and TRBJ2-1, with D possibly TRBD2 on 5 matching bases. The CDR3 totals 12 residues. The V end lost 6 bases, the J end lost 6 bases, and 10 bases lay between the germline ends. The germline gives CDR1 SGHKS, CDR2 YYEKEE (reference sequence). CDR3 sequence reads: CASIQEVNEQFF. CDR3 DNA: TGTGCCAGCATCCAGGAGGTCAATGAGCAGTTCTTC.

The chain has TRBV27 and TRBJ2-6, with D possibly matching TRBD1 (5 bases). V lost 5 bases, J lost 4 bases, and 21 bases lay in between. CDR1 MNHEY and CDR2 SMNVEV come from the germline V gene (reference sequence). The CDR3 is made up of 18 amino acids. The CDR3 coding sequence is TGTGCCAGCAGTGGGGCGACAGCCTTACTCTCCGGGGCCAACGTCCTGACTTTC. Translating it yields CASSGATALLSGANVLTF.

J is TRBJ2-7 and V is TRBV27; D perhaps matches TRBD2 (5 bases). The germline CDR1 and CDR2 sequences are MNHEY and SMNVEV (reference sequence). Trimming took off 0 bases at V and 3 bases at J, with 6 bases between the two ends. The CDR3 is 13 amino acids. As DNA, the CDR3 is TGTGCCAGCAGTTTATCGGGAGTCTACGAGCAGTACTTC. This sequence encodes CASSLSGVYEQYF.

The DNA for the CDR3 is TGTGCCAGCCGCCCACTAGCGGGAGCCCACAATGAGCAGTTCTTC. This gives the protein CASRPLAGAHNEQFF. The V and J genes are TRBV2 and TRBJ2-1, with 11 bases lining up with TRBD2. From germline, CDR1 is SNHLY and CDR2 FYNNEI. V dropped 8 bases and J dropped 5; count of bases not matched to a gene: 8. CDR3 size: 15 residues.

This chain uses TRBV30 with TRBJ1-3, with D possibly being TRBD1 (6 bases). V was trimmed by 0 bases and J by 0 bases, leaving 15 bases between them. CDR1 GTSNPN and CDR2 SVGIG come from the germline V gene (reference sequence). The CDR3 totals 17 residues. The CDR3 DNA follows: TGTGCCTGGAGTGTCCCCGACAGGCAGTTCTCTGGAAACACCATATATTTT. It translates to CAWSVPDRQFSGNTIYF.

The chain uses TRBV15 and TRBJ1-2; 7 nucleotides line up with TRBD1. J lost 0 bases, V lost 5 bases, and 9 bases had no gene match. The CDR3 has 16 residues. Germline CDR1 LNHNV, CDR2 YYDKDF (reference sequence). CDR3 in amino acids: CATSVRAGQSNYGYTF. The CDR3 nucleotides are TGTGCCACCAGCGTACGCGCGGGACAGTCTAACTATGGCTACACCTTC.

The V call is TRBV27, the J call TRBJ2-7, with 8 nucleotides matching TRBD1. The germline V gene has CDR1 MNHEY and CDR2 SMNVEV (reference sequence). Trimming at V came to 3 bases and at J to 3 bases, leaving 13 bases not matched to a gene. The CDR3 extends over 17 amino acids. CDR3 in DNA: TGTGCCAGCAGTTTGTCCTCAGGGGGCGCAAGACTCTACGAGCAGTACTTC. It codes for CASSLSSGGARLYEQYF.

The V and J genes are TRBV12-3 or TRBV12-4 and TRBJ2-2; possibly TRBD2 for D (5 bases). The CDR3 spans 13 residues. The germline V and J ends were trimmed by 2 bases and 6 bases, with 7 bases remaining between them. CDR3 amino acids: CASSLKGAGELFF. The CDR3 nucleotides are TGTGCCAGCAGTTTAAAGGGAGCCGGGGAGCTGTTTTTT.

The gene calls are TRBV19 and TRBJ2-3; the D is unclear. This CDR3 contains 13 residues. The germline V gene has CDR1 LNHDA and CDR2 SQIVND (reference sequence). V lost 7 bases to trimming and J lost 2 bases, with 10 bases between them. This CDR3 is CASTRAYTDTQYF. As DNA, the CDR3 is TGTGCCAGTACACGGGCGTACACAGATACGCAGTATTTT. The variable domain in full, with the rest retrieved from reference TRBV19 and TRBJ2-3, is DGGITQSPKYLFRKEGQNVTLSCEQNLNHDAMYWYRQDPGQGLRLIYYSQIVNDFQKGDIAEGYSVSREKKESFPLTVTSAQKNPTAFYLCASTRAYTDTQYFGPGTRLTVL.

This chain joins TRBV27 and TRBJ2-2; D is uncertain. This CDR3 has 15 amino acids. The V end lost 2 bases, the J end lost 3 bases, and 10 bases lay between the germline ends. From germline, CDR1 is MNHEY and CDR2 SMNVEV (reference sequence). The CDR3: CASSLRARYTGELFF. In DNA form, the CDR3 reads TGTGCCAGCAGTTTAAGGGCAAGGTACACCGGGGAGCTGTTTTTT.

The rearrangement joins TRBV28 to TRBJ1-1; 7 nucleotides agree with TRBD1. With V trimmed by 6 bases and J by 2 bases, 12 bases remained unmatched. This CDR3 is built from 16 residues. From germline, CDR1 is MDHEN and CDR2 SYDVKM. The CDR3 loop is CASSPDRESPNTEAFF. Written as DNA, the CDR3 is TGTGCCAGCAGCCCAGACAGGGAATCCCCAAACACTGAAGCTTTCTTT.

V is TRBV12-3 or TRBV12-4 and J is TRBJ2-1; 10 bases fit TRBD2. J lost 9 bases, V lost 3 bases, and 17 bases had no gene match. The CDR3 has 18 amino acids. The chain's CDR3 is CASSFSSGRAKLKSEQFF. The CDR3 DNA sequence: TGTGCCAGCAGTTTTTCCAGCGGGAGGGCCAAGTTAAAGAGTGAGCAGTTCTTC.

The chain couples TRBV28 to TRBJ2-2; D is unresolved. The germline V gene encodes CDR1 MDHEN and CDR2 SYDVKM. The CDR3 loop spans 15 amino acids. The V end was cut by 3 bases, the J end by 0 bases, with 8 bases between. The CDR3 sequence: CASSLSHPNTGELFF. CDR3 nucleotides: TGTGCCAGCAGTTTGAGTCACCCGAACACCGGGGAGCTGTTTTTT.

This clonotype occurred once. The chain employs TRBV25-1 and TRBJ1-2; TRBD1 might be the D (6 bases). The CDR3 totals 14 residues. V dropped 2 bases and J dropped 3 bases, with 10 bases sitting between them. CDR1 is MGHDK, CDR2 SYGVNS, per germline. The CDR3 DNA reads TGTGCCAGCAGTGAACAAGCAGGGGACTATGGCTACACCTTC. As protein: CASSEQAGDYGYTF.

The gene calls are TRBV10-3 and TRBJ2-7; D is possibly TRBD1 (9 bases). Germline CDR1 and CDR2: ENHRY and SYGVKD. V was trimmed by 0 bases and J by 2 bases, leaving 17 bases between them. The CDR3 runs 17 residues. In nucleotides, the CDR3 is TGTGCCATCAGTGAGTCGAATAGCGGGACAGGGACCTACGAGCAGTACTTC. Protein: CAISESNSGTGTYEQYF.

The V and J genes are TRBV29-1 and TRBJ2-1; TRBD2 might be the D (6 bases). V dropped 5 bases and J dropped 2 bases, with 16 bases sitting between them. Germline values: CDR1 SQVTM, CDR2 ANQGSEA. The length of the CDR3 is 15 residues. For the CDR3, the DNA is TGCAGCGTTCCCCACGCGGGACCAACCTACAATGAGCAGTTCTTC. Translated, it gives CSVPHAGPTYNEQFF.

The genes are TRBV20-1 and TRBJ2-3; 10 bases are a match to TRBD2. V lost 0 bases to trimming and J lost 4 bases; unmatched junction nucleotides: 7. This CDR3 is built from 16 residues. Germline CDR1 is DFQATT and CDR2 is SNEGSKA (reference sequence). In DNA form, the CDR3 reads TGCAGTGCTAGAGATTTCCTAGCGGGGGACGCAGATACGCAGTATTTT. Translated, it gives CSARDFLAGDADTQYF.

The V gene is TRBV27, the J gene TRBJ2-1, with 7 bases fitting TRBD1. Germline V gene sequence: CDR1 MNHEY, CDR2 SMNVEV (reference sequence). V lost 4 bases to trimming and J lost 6 bases; unmatched junction nucleotides: 9. The CDR3 is 15 residues long. The CDR3 sequence: CASSSRDRPLNEQFF. The CDR3 DNA sequence: TGTGCCAGCAGTTCCCGGGACAGACCCCTCAATGAGCAGTTCTTC.

This clonotype was counted only a few times. As DNA, the CDR3 is TGCAGTGCTAGGTCAGGCCGCCTGGGCTACGAGCAGTACTTC. This codes for CSARSGRLGYEQYF. The J gene is TRBJ2-7, the V gene TRBV20-1; no definite D call. Germline values: CDR1 DFQATT, CDR2 SNEGSKA (reference sequence). The CDR3 is 14 residues long. V lost 3 bases and J lost 3, with 15 bases in between.

J is TRBJ1-5 and V is TRBV27; D call uncertain. The CDR3 has 14 amino acids. V was cut by 1 base and J by 1 base, with 5 bases left in between. CDR1 MNHEY and CDR2 SMNVEV come from the germline V gene (reference sequence). CDR3 DNA sequence: TGTGCCAGCAGTTTATTGTCCAGCAATCAGCCCCAGCATTTT. It is translated as CASSLLSSNQPQHF.

The chain recombines TRBV5-1 with TRBJ2-4, with D perhaps TRBD1 (6 bases). Trimming took off 4 bases at V and 8 bases at J, with 25 bases between the two ends. Germline loops: CDR1 SGHRS, CDR2 YFSETQ. The CDR3 runs 17 residues. In DNA, the CDR3 is TGCGCCAGCAGCCCAACAGGGCTGGGCTCCAGGTTGGACATTCAGTACTTC. Amino acids: CASSPTGLGSRLDIQYF.